One sample yielded the 10 T cell receptor beta chains listed below, sequenced in a study of shared clonotypes between healthy human individuals (dated by TCRdb to about 2020). Library preparation employed the immunoSEQ multiplex PCR assay. TCRdb took over this immuneACCESS table, retaining in-frame rearrangements with V and J assigned. Such tables are incomplete; in checked studies, under half of the missing clones stem from an unresolved V gene, and the remainder is unexplained. The sample table records approximately 320,000 clones; around 87% of these occur just once. Together, the top ten hold 15% to 20% of the sample. Material: memory CD8+ T cells sorted from blood. What this sample's cell subset or site label stands for: CD45RO+ cells pooled with CCR7-negative TemRA cells. These receptors came from a man between 18 and 35 years old in good health.

V and J are TRBV9 and TRBJ2-3, with D uncertain. V was trimmed by 4 bases and J by 2 bases, leaving 5 bases between them. In germline, CDR1 is SGDLS, CDR2 YYNGEE. The CDR3 extends over 12 amino acids. CDR3 DNA sequence: TGTGCCAGCAGCTCGGACACAGATACGCAGTATTTT. Translation: CASSSDTDTQYF.

The J gene is TRBJ2-1, the V gene TRBV7-9; no clear D gene. Looked up from germline, CDR1 is SEHNR and CDR2 is FQNEAQ (reference sequence). V dropped 2 bases and J dropped 2 bases, with 10 bases sitting between them. This CDR3 has 15 residues. The chain's CDR3 is CASSLIQGPYNEQFF. Here the CDR3 DNA reads TGTGCCAGCAGCTTAATTCAAGGTCCCTACAATGAGCAGTTCTTC.

The chain carries TRBV7-2 and TRBJ2-7, with 14 bases lining up with TRBD2. The CDR3 has 15 amino acids. Trimming took 5 bases from V and 4 from J; bases not matched to a gene: 4. Germline-derived CDR1 and CDR2 are SGHTA and FQGNSA. The CDR3 nucleotides are TGTGCCAGCAGCCCTGGGACTAGCGGGGGTTACGAGCAGTACTTC. Translating it yields CASSPGTSGGYEQYF.

This chain connects TRBV27 to TRBJ2-1; 16 nucleotides agree with TRBD2. Trimming took 3 bases from V and 14 from J; bases not matched to a gene: 4. Looked up from germline, CDR1 is MNHEY and CDR2 is SMNVEV (reference sequence). The CDR3 is 14 amino acids. Here the CDR3 DNA reads TGTGCCAGCAGTTTGGGACTAGCGGGAGGGCCGAAGTTCTTC. It specifies CASSLGLAGGPKFF.

V gene TRBV11-2 combines with J gene TRBJ2-5, with D uncertain. The CDR3 extends over 12 amino acids. Deletions cut 4 bases from V and 5 bases from J, with 8 bases between. Germline V CDR1 and CDR2: SGHAT, FQNNGV. The CDR3 coding sequence is TGTGCCAGCAGCTCCGACGGCGAGACCCAGTACTTC. Its protein product is CASSSDGETQYF.

This chain joins TRBV29-1 and TRBJ2-7; D tentatively fits TRBD1 or TRBD2 (5 bases each). Germline V gene data show CDR1 as SQVTM and CDR2 as ANQGSEA. Trimming took 4 bases from V and 7 from J, leaving 14 bases between them. This CDR3 region has 12 residues. This CDR3 reads CSVVGVLFEQYF. The CDR3 region has the DNA TGCAGCGTTGTGGGGGTTCTGTTTGAGCAGTACTTC.

The DNA for the CDR3 is TGTGCCAGCAGTGGTTGGGGACAGCAAGAGACCCAGTACTTC. Its protein product is CASSGWGQQETQYF. This chain links TRBV2 with TRBJ2-5; 7 bases align to TRBD1. The trim removed 4 bases at V and 2 bases at J, leaving 4 bases unmatched. This CDR3 has 14 amino acids. Per the germline V gene, CDR1 is SNHLY and CDR2 is FYNNEI. The variable domain in full, completed from reference TRBV2 and TRBJ2-5, reads EPEVTQTPSHQVTQMGQEVILRCVPISNHLYFYWYRQILGQKVEFLVSFYNNEISEKSEIFDDQFSVERPDGSNFTLKIRSTKLEDSAMYFCASSGWGQQETQYFGPGTRLLVL.

The chain recombines TRBV4-1 with TRBJ2-3; D perhaps matches TRBD1 (6 bases). Germline V gives CDR1 MGHRA, CDR2 YSYEKL. The length of the CDR3 is 21 residues. V gave up 0 bases and J gave up 0 bases, with 25 bases separating them. The CDR3 nucleotides are TGCGCCAGCAGCCAAGAACCGGGACACCTACTCCCAACCAGTAGCACAGATACGCAGTATTTT. Translation: CASSQEPGHLLPTSSTDTQYF.

The V gene is TRBV30, the J gene TRBJ2-2, with D unclear. There are 13 residues in the CDR3. Germline loops: CDR1 GTSNPN, CDR2 SVGIG (reference sequence). The V end lost 1 base, the J end lost 3 bases, and 6 bases lay between the germline ends. The CDR3 is CAWSEDDTGELFF. The CDR3 coding sequence is TGTGCCTGGAGTGAGGACGACACCGGGGAGCTGTTTTTT.

The chain's CDR3 is CASSWGGSRNSPLHF. CDR3 nucleotide sequence: TGTGCCAGCAGCTGGGGGGGCTCCCGAAATTCACCCCTCCACTTT. V gene TRBV7-9 combines with J gene TRBJ1-6; D might be TRBD1 (6 bases). This CDR3 is built from 15 residues. CDR1 is SEHNR, CDR2 FQNEAQ, per germline (reference sequence). V lost 4 bases, J lost 7 bases, and 14 bases lay in between.